The 32 T cell receptor beta chains below all came from one sample that was sequenced in a study of cytomegalovirus exposure and HLA in healthy donors. It was with 60 Vbeta and 13 Jbeta primers that the PCR ran. Measured with immunoSEQ multiplex PCR; TCRdb has only the in-frame clones, and not every one. This repertoire shows 80,000 or so clones, roughly 78% found once; its top ten account for 3.5% to 5.5%. The sequenced sample consisted of PBMCs. The receptors shown here come from a man aged 40-49 years in good health and CMV-seronegative.

This chain joins TRBV30 and TRBJ2-7; TRBD1 might be the D (6 bases). This CDR3 contains 16 residues. Germline lookup yields CDR1 GTSNPN and CDR2 SVGIG (reference sequence). Trimming took 2 bases from V and 0 from J, leaving 17 bases between them. The CDR3 region is CAWSPPDRSSSYEQYF. CDR3 sequence (DNA): TGTGCCTGGAGTCCCCCGGACAGAAGCAGCTCCTACGAGCAGTACTTC.

This CDR3 is CASRTGGPSSYEQYF. The DNA for the CDR3 is TGTGCCAGCAGGACAGGGGGCCCCAGCTCCTACGAGCAGTACTTC. The chain joins TRBV28 to TRBJ2-7; 10 bases match TRBD1. Trimming at V came to 6 bases and at J to 0 bases, leaving 5 bases not matched to a gene. The CDR3 runs to 15 residues. Germline V gives CDR1 MDHEN, CDR2 SYDVKM.

This clone has only one observation. The rearrangement links TRBV7-9 to TRBJ2-7; 10 bases match TRBD1. J was trimmed by 3 bases and V by 6 bases; bases with no gene match: 11. The CDR3 is made up of 16 amino acids. Germline loops: CDR1 SEHNR, CDR2 FQNEAQ (reference sequence). Written as DNA, the CDR3 is TGTGCCAGCAGACCCGACTGGGACAGGGGCCTCTACGAGCAGTACTTC. Protein sequence: CASRPDWDRGLYEQYF.

Concerning this clone: This sample includes further DNA sequences coding for the same CDR3. The CDR3 loop reads CASSLETGSGNTIYF. The CDR3 DNA reads TGCGCCAGCAGCTTGGAAACAGGCTCTGGAAACACCATATATTTT. The V gene is TRBV5-1, the J gene TRBJ1-3; D is perhaps TRBD1 (5 bases). Trimming took off 0 bases at V and 0 bases at J, with 7 bases between the two ends. Germline CDR1 and CDR2: SGHRS and YFSETQ. CDR3 length: 15 amino acids.

This chain links TRBV7-9 with TRBJ2-5, with D tentatively TRBD2 (6 bases). Per the germline V gene, CDR1 is SEHNR and CDR2 is FQNEAQ (reference sequence). CDR3 length: 16 residues. V lost 5 bases to trimming and J lost 5 bases, with 21 bases between them. The CDR3 loop reads CASSPPWRRDAETQYF. The DNA for the CDR3 is TGTGCCAGCAGCCCCCCCTGGAGGCGGGATGCGGAGACCCAGTACTTC. The full variable domain, its missing parts supplied by reference TRBV7-9 and TRBJ2-5, is DTGVSQNPRHKITKRGQNVTFRCDPISEHNRLYWYRQTLGQGPEFLTYFQNEAQLEKSRLLSDRFSAERPKGSFSTLEIQRTEQGDSAMYLCASSPPWRRDAETQYFGPGTRLLVL.

The chain recombines TRBV27 with TRBJ1-2; TRBD1 aligns across 9 bases. Germline V gene sequence: CDR1 MNHEY, CDR2 SMNVEV (reference sequence). CDR3 length: 14 amino acids. J lost 7 bases, V lost 6 bases, and 9 bases had no gene match. CDR3 coding DNA: TGTGCCAGCAGCCCCCCGGACAGGGGTCGTGGCTACACCTTC. This codes for CASSPPDRGRGYTF.

This chain uses TRBV6-1 with TRBJ2-7, with D possibly matching TRBD2 (5 bases). CDR1 is MNHNS, CDR2 SASEGT, per germline. The CDR3 extends over 14 amino acids. The V end was cut by 2 bases, the J end by 2 bases, with 10 bases between. The CDR3 region has the DNA TGTGCCAGCAGTGAACTGGGCGGGCCCTACGAGCAGTACTTC. Residues: CASSELGGPYEQYF.

The genes are TRBV5-6 and TRBJ2-1, with D perhaps matching TRBD2 (5 bases). Germline V lookup: CDR1 SGHDT, CDR2 YYEEEE. CDR3 length equals 14 residues. Trimming shortened V by 2 bases and J by 9 bases, and 15 bases separated the two germline ends. The CDR3 is CASSLAIRTGEQFF. The DNA for the CDR3 is TGTGCCAGCAGCTTAGCCATTCGGACTGGTGAGCAGTTCTTC. Using reference TRBV5-6 and TRBJ2-1 for the parts outside the CDR3, the full variable domain is DAGVTQSPTHLIKTRGQQVTLRCSPKSGHDTVSWYQQALGQGPQFIFQYYEEEERQRGNFPDRFSGHQFPNYSSELNVNALLLGDSALYLCASSLAIRTGEQFFGPGTRLTVL.

The rearrangement joins TRBV6-4 to TRBJ2-3; 9 bases agree with TRBD2. Germline V CDR1 and CDR2: MRHNA, SNTAGT. This CDR3 contains 15 residues. The V and J ends lost 5 bases and 6 bases, in that order; junction bases with no gene match: 9. In DNA, the CDR3 is TGTGCCAGCAGTCTAGCTAGCGGGGCTGCGGATACGCAGTATTTT. Protein sequence: CASSLASGAADTQYF.

The rearrangement joins TRBV11-3 to TRBJ2-5; tentatively, D is TRBD2 (5 bases). This CDR3 is built from 16 residues. The germline CDR1 and CDR2 sequences are SGHNT and YENEEA. The ends were cut back, 1 base at V and 4 bases at J, with 16 bases in the middle. CDR3 residues: CASSLGSGNTAETQYF. The CDR3 bases are TGTGCCAGCAGCTTAGGTTCGGGGAACACGGCAGAGACCCAGTACTTC.

The CDR3 reads CASSFRQGAYNEQFF. The CDR3 DNA is TGTGCCAGCAGTTTCCGACAGGGGGCCTACAATGAGCAGTTCTTC. This rearrangement joins TRBV6-5 to TRBJ2-1; 9 nucleotides align to TRBD1. The CDR3 loop spans 15 amino acids. Looked up from germline, CDR1 is MNHEY and CDR2 is SVGAGI. The V and J ends lost 4 bases and 2 bases, in that order; junction bases with no gene match: 3.

The chain is built from TRBV4-1 and TRBJ1-6, with D perhaps matching TRBD1 (5 bases). From germline, CDR1 is MGHRA and CDR2 YSYEKL. The CDR3 contains 16 residues. The germline V and J ends were trimmed by 2 bases and 7 bases, with 15 bases remaining between them. The CDR3 DNA reads as TGCGCCAGCAGCCAAAGGATGACAGTTAAGAATTCACCCCTCCACTTT. The encoded protein is CASSQRMTVKNSPLHF.

The V gene is TRBV9, the J gene TRBJ2-3, with TRBD2 matching 7 bases. The germline gives CDR1 SGDLS, CDR2 YYNGEE. The CDR3 contains 15 residues. V lost 4 bases, J lost 2 bases, and 7 bases stayed unmatched. The CDR3 spells CASSQREGFTDTQYF. The CDR3 region has the DNA TGTGCCAGCAGCCAAAGGGAGGGGTTCACAGATACGCAGTATTTT.

This rearrangement joins TRBV15 to TRBJ2-1; TRBD1 matches at 8 bases. The CDR3 is 17 residues long. J was trimmed by 5 bases and V by 5 bases; bases with no gene match: 14. CDR1 is LNHNV, CDR2 YYDKDF, per germline (reference sequence). CDR3 sequence reads: CATSPRGQGKLDNEQFF. CDR3 in DNA: TGTGCCACCAGCCCGAGAGGACAGGGTAAATTGGACAATGAGCAGTTCTTC.

The chain recombines TRBV19 with TRBJ1-1; 10 bases align to TRBD1. This CDR3 is 14 amino acids long. CDR1 is LNHDA, CDR2 SQIVND, per germline (reference sequence). V shed 8 bases and J 0 bases; nucleotides not matched to a gene: 3. The DNA of the CDR3 is TGTGCCAGTCGACAGGGGGCCATGAACACTGAAGCTTTCTTT. Translating gives CASRQGAMNTEAFF.

The genes are TRBV7-6 and TRBJ2-4, with 10 bases matching TRBD1. With 5 bases clipped from V and 3 bases from J, the junction kept 10 bases outside the gene matches. CDR1 and CDR2 (germline): SGHVS, FNYEAQ. This CDR3 is 17 amino acids long. The CDR3 region has the DNA TGTGCCAGCAGCCCCCGAGCGGGACAGGGGAACAAAAACATTCAGTACTTC. Residues: CASSPRAGQGNKNIQYF.

V usage is TRBV5-4 and J usage is TRBJ2-7; 11 bases fit TRBD2. Looked up from germline, CDR1 is SGHNT and CDR2 is YYREEE (reference sequence). The CDR3 has 16 residues. With 1 base clipped from V and 2 bases from J, the junction kept 5 bases outside the gene matches. In DNA, the CDR3 is TGTGCCAGCAGCTTGACAGGGACTAGCGGAACCTACGAGCAGTACTTC. Encoded protein: CASSLTGTSGTYEQYF.

The J gene is TRBJ1-2, the V gene TRBV10-3, with 8 nucleotides matching TRBD1. CDR1 ENHRY and CDR2 SYGVKD come from the germline V gene. The CDR3 runs to 14 residues. V gave up 6 bases and J gave up 8 bases; unmatched junction bases: 11. The CDR3 protein is CAIRVTGDLGGYTF. CDR3 DNA sequence: TGTGCCATCAGAGTGACAGGGGACTTGGGCGGCTACACCTTC.

The genes are TRBV9 and TRBJ2-3; D uncertain. V dropped 2 bases and J dropped 3 bases, with 7 bases sitting between them. Germline V gene lookup returns CDR1 SGDLS and CDR2 YYNGEE. There are 13 residues in the CDR3. The CDR3 coding sequence is TGTGCCAGCAGCGTTATGAGTACAGATACGCAGTATTTT. Protein sequence: CASSVMSTDTQYF.

This clone turned up a few times. The chain combines TRBV5-1 with TRBJ2-7; TRBD1 might be the D (5 bases). This CDR3 is 15 amino acids long. Germline CDR1 is SGHRS and CDR2 is YFSETQ. V was cut by 4 bases and J by 4 bases, with 18 bases left in between. In nucleotides, the CDR3 is TGCGCCAGCAGCACGGCGGCGACAGAAGCTTACGAGCAGTACTTC. Amino acid sequence: CASSTAATEAYEQYF.

V gene TRBV27 combines with J gene TRBJ1-5; D gene uncertain. The germline gives CDR1 MNHEY, CDR2 SMNVEV (reference sequence). V lost 4 bases and J 6 bases, leaving 4 bases between the germline ends. The length of the CDR3 is 11 residues. CDR3 loop: CASSWPQPQHF. CDR3 in DNA: TGTGCCAGCAGTTGGCCTCAGCCCCAGCATTTT.

Concerning this clone: The identical CDR3 is also encoded by other nucleotide sequences in the sample. The chain links TRBV7-9 to TRBJ2-5, with a weak D call TRBD2 (6 bases). Trimming stripped 3 bases from V and 5 bases from J, with 13 bases between. Germline assignment: CDR1 SEHNR and CDR2 FQNEAQ (reference sequence). This CDR3 is built from 14 residues. The CDR3: CASSLDRGEETQYF. In nucleotides, the CDR3 is TGTGCCAGCAGCTTGGATCGCGGGGAGGAGACCCAGTACTTC.

V gene TRBV30 combines with J gene TRBJ1-1; D may be TRBD1 (5 bases). Trimming took off 8 bases at V and 5 bases at J, with 21 bases between the two ends. Per the germline V gene, CDR1 is GTSNPN and CDR2 is SVGIG (reference sequence). This CDR3 spans 14 amino acids. The CDR3 DNA is TGTGCCCAACGGTTGGACACTCGGGGGACTGAAGCTTTCTTT. Its protein is CAQRLDTRGTEAFF.

The chain combines TRBV29-1 with TRBJ2-1, with TRBD2 identical over 10 bases. The CDR3 consists of 16 residues. The junction had 7 bases not matched to a gene; V was cut back by 1 base and J by 4 bases. Germline V gene sequence: CDR1 SQVTM, CDR2 ANQGSEA. The CDR3 sequence is CSVEGAHSGRYNEQFF. CDR3 DNA: TGCAGCGTTGAAGGCGCCCATAGCGGGAGGTACAATGAGCAGTTCTTC.

This chain uses TRBV9 with TRBJ2-1; the match to TRBD1 covers 10 bases. Germline assignment: CDR1 SGDLS and CDR2 YYNGEE. The CDR3 extends over 15 amino acids. V lost 4 bases, J lost 11 bases, and 12 bases stayed unmatched. This CDR3 is CASSPSGQGWGKQFF. The CDR3 nucleotides read TGTGCCAGCAGCCCATCGGGACAGGGGTGGGGAAAGCAGTTCTTC.

The chain is built from TRBV4-2 and TRBJ2-1; 15 bases line up with TRBD2. Germline V gene data show CDR1 as LGHNA and CDR2 as YNFKEQ. Germline trimming cut 2 bases from V and 4 bases from J; bases unmatched to any gene: 3. This CDR3 comprises 17 residues. The CDR3 region has the DNA TGTGCCAGCAGCCAATGGGGACTAGCGGGAGGTTACAATGAGCAGTTCTTC. Amino acid sequence: CASSQWGLAGGYNEQFF.

The rearrangement joins TRBV5-1 to TRBJ2-3, with 8 bases identical to TRBD2. The CDR3 loop spans 13 amino acids. Germline V gene lookup returns CDR1 SGHRS and CDR2 YFSETQ. The CDR3 sequence is CAVGGEFADTQYF. Written as DNA, the CDR3 is TGCGCAGTCGGGGGGGAGTTTGCAGATACGCAGTATTTT.

This chain joins TRBV11-2 and TRBJ1-1; 7 bases align to TRBD1. The CDR3 sequence is 15 residues long. Germline V CDR1 and CDR2: SGHAT, FQNNGV. The J segment lost 0 bases and the V segment lost 6 bases, leaving 7 bases of the junction unmatched. CDR3 in amino acids: CASRPQGNVNTEAFF. The CDR3 DNA is TGTGCCAGCAGACCACAGGGGAACGTGAACACTGAAGCTTTCTTT.

The chain joins TRBV15 to TRBJ2-1, with TRBD1 matching 9 bases. Germline loops: CDR1 LNHNV, CDR2 YYDKDF (reference sequence). This CDR3 has 16 residues. V shed 2 bases and J 5 bases; nucleotides not matched to a gene: 7. The CDR3 loop reads CATSRSRDRADNEQFF. CDR3 DNA sequence: TGTGCCACCAGCAGATCCCGGGACAGGGCGGACAATGAGCAGTTCTTC.

The chain has TRBV27 and TRBJ1-5; D call uncertain. Trimming removed 1 base from V and 5 bases from J, with 21 bases in between. Germline V gene lookup returns CDR1 MNHEY and CDR2 SMNVEV (reference sequence). The CDR3 sequence is 18 residues long. The CDR3 DNA follows: TGTGCCAGCAGTTTATTTTCGACGCCTTTGGCGGGCGATCAGCCCCAGCATTTT. Translated, it gives CASSLFSTPLAGDQPQHF.

The chain has TRBV9 and TRBJ1-1, with D hard to call. This CDR3 has 17 amino acids. The germline V gene has CDR1 SGDLS and CDR2 YYNGEE. V was shortened by 0 bases and J by 2 bases, with 17 bases between the two germline ends. This chain's CDR3 is CASSVGSAGSLNTEAFF. The CDR3 nucleotides are TGTGCCAGCAGCGTAGGATCAGCAGGCAGCCTTAACACTGAAGCTTTCTTT.

V and J are TRBV7-8 and TRBJ2-1, with 7 bases identical to TRBD1. CDR3 length equals 15 residues. V gave up 2 bases and J gave up 8 bases; unmatched junction bases: 9. CDR1 is SGHVS, CDR2 FQNEAQ, per germline. CDR3 residues: CASSLRQGAMHEQFF. The CDR3 DNA follows: TGTGCCAGCAGCTTAAGACAGGGCGCGATGCATGAGCAGTTCTTC.